This TCR beta chain was recorded in a study of blood T cell repertoires in COVID-19. The germline V gene has CDR1 LGHNT and CDR2 FRNRAP. The V end lost 1 base, the J end lost 1 base, and 10 bases lay between the germline ends. The CDR3 runs 15 residues. Some clones are missing from TCRdb's copy, which holds only in-frame ones; the method was immunoSEQ multiplex PCR. Of about 200,000 clones listed, roughly 80% were seen once; the top ten hold approximately 7.2%. Sequenced: peripheral blood. This chain links TRBV12-5 with TRBJ2-5; tentative D call: TRBD1 (6 bases). This TCR derives from a woman of 80 years or more with acute or convalescent COVID-19. CDR3: CASGLGDKTQETQYF. CDR3 nucleotides: TGTGCTAGTGGTTTGGGGGACAAGACCCAAGAGACCCAGTACTTC. Combining the CDR3 with reference TRBV12-5 and TRBJ2-5 gives the whole variable domain DARVTQTPRHKVTEMGQEVTMRCQPILGHNTVFWYRQTMMQGLELLAYFRNRAPLDDSGMPKDRFSAEMPDATLATLKIQPSEPRDSAVYFCASGLGDKTQETQYFGPGTRLLVL.